This T cell receptor beta chain is from a study of shared clonotypes between healthy human individuals. TCRdb keeps only in-frame clones here, not all; method: immunoSEQ multiplex PCR. There are around 200,000 clones in the sample; roughly 93% occur only once, and around 0.067% lies in the top ten. The CDR3 is 15 amino acids. J lost 0 bases, V lost 6 bases, and 8 bases had no gene match. Germline values: CDR1 MDHEN, CDR2 SYDVKM. The sequencing sample was made of naive CD4+ T cells sorted from blood. Described subset: CD45RA+ positively selected. The receptor's source is a woman aged 25 to 39 in good health. The rearrangement uses TRBV28 and TRBJ2-7, with TRBD1 matching 7 bases. This CDR3 reads CASSTQTGNSYEQYF. CDR3 in DNA: TGTGCCAGCAGCACCCAGACAGGGAACTCCTACGAGCAGTACTTC.